This T cell receptor beta chain is from a study of T cell repertoires in cytomegalovirus infection. Background on the study: CMV infection and matching HLA type were both indicated by public TCR beta signatures.

This clonotype was seen at least ten times. Its antigen is as yet unknown. Germline V gene sequence: CDR1 SGHTA, CDR2 FQGNSA. V gave up 5 bases and J gave up 3 bases; unmatched junction bases: 5. The length of the CDR3 is 15 residues. TCRdb redid the calling of the reads with MiXCR, one entry per CDR3 protein. The sample lists approximately 250,000 distinct CDR3 sequences; approximately 7% were seen once. Whole-study findings and limits: Predominance within the ex vivo response was attributable to HLA-C-restricted CMV-specific TCR beta clonotypes.

The V call is TRBV7-2, the J call TRBJ1-4, with TRBD1 matching over 8 bases. The clonotype originates from a human donor in good health (CMV status not recorded). Some clones in this sample may be carry-over from other donors' samples. Input material: PBMCs. The CDR3: CASSLDRGPNEKLFF. CDR3 bases: TGTGCCAGCAGCCTAGACAGGGGTCCTAATGAAAAACTGTTTTTT.